The rows below give T cell receptor beta chains drawn from one sample of a study of T cells after yellow fever vaccination. One entry per CDR3 protein, called by TCRdb with MiXCR from the 5' RACE reads. Of under 550,000 distinct CDR3 sequences listed, about a fifth are singletons. The sequenced sample was PBMCs, obtained 20 to 25 days after the first yellow fever vaccination. Receptors originate from a man in his late teens or twenties who received the YFV17D yellow fever vaccine. The CDR3 runs from the conserved cysteine through the conserved F or W. Fields, in order: J gene, clone size, V gene, D gene, CDR3 DNA, CDR3 protein. A D gene is named only where the DNA matches it firmly. Only some rows state a clone size, as once, few, many or a class for expanded clones.

TRBJ1-3	many	TRBV9	.	TGTGCCAGCAGCGTAGTCGAGACCCCGGGACACCTCCGAGGAAACACCATATATTTT	CASSVVETPGHLRGNTIYF
TRBJ2-1	.	TRBV4-1	TRBD2	TGCGCCAGTATGTGGGCTAGCGGGGCCGGGAACAATGAGCAGTTCTTC	CASMWASGAGNNEQFF
TRBJ2-6	.	TRBV7-9	.	TGTGCCAGCAGCTCCGGGTACGTCCTGACTTTC	CASSSGYVLTF
TRBJ1-1	.	TRBV2	.	TGTGCCAGCAGTGAGGGGGCCGCACTGAACACTGAAGCTTTCTTT	CASSEGAALNTEAFF
TRBJ2-4	.	TRBV20-1	TRBD2	TGCAGTGCTAGAGATGTCACTAGCGGGGGGAAAAACATTCAGTACTTC	CSARDVTSGGKNIQYF
TRBJ2-3	.	TRBV20-1	.	TGCAGTGCTAGTCGTGGGGGGAGCACAGATACGCAGTATTTT	CSASRGGSTDTQYF
TRBJ1-1	few	TRBV11-1	TRBD1	TGTGCCACTCGGAAGCCGGGACAGGGGTTTAGGGGGAACACTGAAGCTTTCTTT	CATRKPGQGFRGNTEAFF
TRBJ2-1	.	TRBV4-1	TRBD2	TGCGCCAGCAGCCAAGACCCGGGGGGGGTCTACAATGAGCAGTTCTTC	CASSQDPGGVYNEQFF
TRBJ2-4	few	TRBV14	TRBD1	TGTGCCAGCAGCGAAAGTGGGACAGGGTTAGACATTCAGTACTTC	CASSESGTGLDIQYF
TRBJ2-1	.	TRBV7-2	TRBD2	TGTGCCAGCAAAGGCGGGGGAGTCAATGAGCAGTTCTTC	CASKGGGVNEQFF
TRBJ2-1	.	TRBV25-1	.	TGTGCCAGCAGTGAATATAAACATGGGGCCTACGAGCAGTTCTTC	CASSEYKHGAYEQFF
TRBJ1-6	.	TRBV5-6	.	TGTGCCAGCAGCTCCGGCCGGGGTAATTCACCCCTCCACTTT	CASSSGRGNSPLHF
TRBJ1-2	.	TRBV9	.	TGTGCCAGCAGCGTAGAGATGTCGAGGGGCTATGGCTACACCTTC	CASSVEMSRGYGYTF
TRBJ2-3	.	TRBV10-3	.	TGTGCCATCAGTGGTATAACTAGCAGGGCCCGCACAGATACGCAGTATTTT	CAISGITSRARTDTQYF
TRBJ1-3	few	TRBV7-9	.	TGTGCCAGCAGCCCCACCGGGACCCTCGTATATTTT	CASSPTGTLVYF
TRBJ2-1	few	TRBV20-1	TRBD1	TGCAGTGCTAGAGGTGGACAGGGAGCCTACAATGAGCAGTTCTTC	CSARGGQGAYNEQFF
TRBJ2-1	few	TRBV3-1	TRBD2	TGTGCCAGCAGCCACCTTACTAGCGGCAACAATGAGCAGTTCTTC	CASSHLTSGNNEQFF
TRBJ2-1	.	TRBV5-1	TRBD2	TGCGCCAGCAGCCCTAACCCTGGGAGCGGGGGCCTCGGGAATGAGCAGTTCTTC	CASSPNPGSGGLGNEQFF
TRBJ1-3	.	TRBV12-3/TRBV12-4	.	TGTGCCAGCAGTTTAGGTACCCGGCTTTACTCTGGAAACACCATATATTTT	CASSLGTRLYSGNTIYF
TRBJ2-1	few	TRBV7-2	.	TGTGCCAGCAGCTCGGGGACTTTCTACAATGAGCAGTTCTTC	CASSSGTFYNEQFF
TRBJ2-3	few	TRBV3-1	.	TGTGCCAGCAGCCAAGATGTCCAGGGCACAGATACGCAGTATTTT	CASSQDVQGTDTQYF
TRBJ2-1	.	TRBV6-5	.	TGTGCCAGCAGTTTGGAGCAACGGGGAGGCTACAATGAGCAGTTCTTC	CASSLEQRGGYNEQFF
TRBJ2-5	many	TRBV6-2/TRBV6-3	.	TGTGCCAGCAGGCAGGGGGAGACCCAGTACTTC	CASRQGETQYF
TRBJ1-2	few	TRBV5-5	.	TGTGCCAGCAGCCTTGTGGTCTTAGGGGGGAGAAGCTTTGGCTACACCTTC	CASSLVVLGGRSFGYTF
TRBJ1-6	.	TRBV6-5	.	TGTGCCAGCGGGACACTTAATTCACCCCTCCACTTT	CASGTLNSPLHF
TRBJ2-4	few	TRBV25-1	TRBD2	TGTGCCAGCAGTGAATTTAGCGGGGGGGGGAACATTCAGTACTTC	CASSEFSGGGNIQYF
TRBJ2-1	.	TRBV7-8	.	TGTGCCAGCAGCTTAGAAGAGTACGCCTACAATGAGCAGTTCTTC	CASSLEEYAYNEQFF
TRBJ2-7	.	TRBV7-9	.	TGTGCCAGCAGCTACAGGGACGAGCAGTACTTC	CASSYRDEQYF
TRBJ2-1	.	TRBV4-1	.	TGCGCCAGCAGCCAAGATAACTCGATCAACTACAATGAGCAGTTCTTC	CASSQDNSINYNEQFF
TRBJ2-7	few	TRBV7-2	.	TGTGCCAGCAGCTTAGAGAAGGGGAACTACGAGCAGTACTTC	CASSLEKGNYEQYF
TRBJ1-1	.	TRBV29-1	TRBD1	TGCAGCGTTGATGGGACAGGGGGAGCCGCGACTGAAGCTTTCTTT	CSVDGTGGAATEAFF
TRBJ2-3	.	TRBV7-3	TRBD2	TGTGCCACCGCGTCCGGGGGGGACACAGATACGCAGTATTTT	CATASGGDTDTQYF
TRBJ2-1	.	TRBV5-1	.	TGCGCCAGCAGCTTGAGTACGCAGGAGTTGGTGCGCTTC	CASSLSTQELVRF
TRBJ2-7	.	TRBV12-3/TRBV12-4	.	TGTGCCAGCGGGCCCTACGAGCAGTACTTC	CASGPYEQYF
TRBJ2-3	.	TRBV11-2	.	TGTGCCAGCAGCCCTCCCAGTGGGCGAACGAATACGCAGTATTTT	CASSPPSGRTNTQYF
TRBJ1-1	.	TRBV7-6	TRBD1	TGTGCCAGCAGCAAGGGACAGACAGCGAACACTGAAGCTTTCTTT	CASSKGQTANTEAFF
TRBJ2-3	.	TRBV7-3	.	TGTGCCAGCAGCTCGGGGTTCGATACGCAGTATTTT	CASSSGFDTQYF
TRBJ1-2	.	TRBV28	TRBD1	TGTGCCAGCAGACCTCCAGGGGGTGCCTATGGCTACACCTTC	CASRPPGGAYGYTF
TRBJ2-7	few	TRBV7-9	.	TGTGCCAGCAGCCGAGCCGCGGGGGCTTTAACCTACGAGCAGTACTTC	CASSRAAGALTYEQYF
TRBJ2-7	few	TRBV7-2	TRBD2	TGTGCCAGCAGCTTATCGGGACTAGCGGTTTACGAGCAGTACTTC	CASSLSGLAVYEQYF
TRBJ2-7	.	TRBV4-2	TRBD1	TGTGCCAGCAGCCACCAATTCGGACAGGGTAATTCCTACGAGCAGTACTTC	CASSHQFGQGNSYEQYF
TRBJ1-6	.	TRBV21-1	.	TGTGCCAGCAGCAATACTAGAACGCAGCGACGAGGTGGCTCCTATAATTCACCCCTCCACTTT	CASSNTRTQRRGGSYNSPLHF
TRBJ2-2	many	TRBV4-2	TRBD1	TGTGCCAGCAGCTCGGGACAGACCGTGACCGGGGAGCTGTTTTTT	CASSSGQTVTGELFF
TRBJ2-3	many	TRBV14	.	TGTGCCAGCAGCCTGCGTACCCACACAGATACGCAGTATTTT	CASSLRTHTDTQYF
TRBJ2-3	many	TRBV20-1	TRBD2	TGCAGTGCGCGGACTAGTGGCACAGATACGCAGTATTTT	CSARTSGTDTQYF
TRBJ1-2	many	TRBV29-1	.	TGCAGCGTAGTCGGCCCTTGGGGCTACACCTTC	CSVVGPWGYTF
TRBJ1-5	.	TRBV9	.	TGTGCCAGCTACACGGGCGGGGTTCAGCCCCAGCATTTT	CASYTGGVQPQHF
TRBJ2-5	few	TRBV18	.	TGTGCCAGCTCACGAGGTCTAGCGAACCAAGAGACCCAGTACTTC	CASSRGLANQETQYF
TRBJ1-4	few	TRBV29-1	.	TGCAGCGCTGTAGAATTCAGTGGAACTAATGAAAAACTGTTTTTT	CSAVEFSGTNEKLFF